Presented here are 9 T cell receptor beta chains from one specimen sequenced in a study of OX40 agonist ivuxolimab in advanced cancers. TCRdb's table, derived via immunoSEQ multiplex PCR, lists solely in-frame clones and lacks some. Of about 100,000 clones listed, 84% are singletons. Source: CD4+ or CD8+ T cells sorted from blood, taken in a trial of the OX40 agonist ivuxolimab. The receptors stem from an adult with an advanced solid tumor such as melanoma, head and neck, liver or kidney cancer.

This clone appeared a few times. The chain is built from TRBV21-1 and TRBJ1-2. TRBV21-1 is tagged as a pseudogene. The CDR3 is 15 amino acids. For the CDR3, the DNA is TGTGCCAGCAGCCCCAAGGGAAGGAGGGGCTATGGCTACACCTTC. Translated, it gives CASSPKGRRGYGYTF.

This chain links TRBV19 with TRBJ1-2, with 8 bases fitting TRBD1. J gave up 3 bases and V 5 bases, and 8 bases lay outside the gene matches. The CDR3 spans 15 residues. Germline V CDR1 and CDR2: LNHDA, SQIVND (reference sequence). CDR3 loop: CASSDTGGGDYGYTF. DNA of the CDR3: TGTGCCAGTAGTGACACAGGGGGTGGTGACTATGGCTACACCTTC.

This chain uses TRBV14 with TRBJ1-1; the D gene is possibly TRBD1 (5 bases). The CDR3 covers 15 residues. Per germline, CDR1 SGHDN and CDR2 FVKESK. V was shortened by 4 bases and J by 1 base, with 13 bases between the two germline ends. The CDR3: CASSRRDLRNTEAFF. The CDR3, as DNA: TGTGCCAGCAGCCGCAGGGATTTGAGGAACACTGAAGCTTTCTTT.

This clone has only a few counts. The rearrangement joins TRBV10-3 to TRBJ2-2; TRBD2 matches 12 bases. V was pared by 4 bases and J by 6 bases, with 6 bases of the junction left unmatched. The CDR3 length is 16 residues. The germline gives CDR1 ENHRY, CDR2 SYGVKD. CDR3 region: CAISGLLAGGSGELFF. Written as DNA, the CDR3 is TGTGCCATCAGTGGACTACTAGCGGGGGGTTCCGGGGAGCTGTTTTTT.

This clone was recorded many times. The chain employs TRBV4-3 and TRBJ1-5; the D is unclear. The CDR3 sequence is 13 residues long. V was pared by 0 bases and J by 7 bases, with 7 bases between. Germline V lookup: CDR1 LGHNA, CDR2 YSLEER. The chain's CDR3 is CASSQEIYQPQHF. The CDR3 DNA reads TGCGCCAGCAGCCAAGAAATTTACCAGCCCCAGCATTTT.

The CDR3 loop is CASSQRDVPTASNTGELFF. The CDR3 DNA follows: TGCGCCAGCAGCCAACGGGACGTTCCGACGGCCTCTAACACCGGGGAGCTGTTTTTT. The chain recombines TRBV4-1 with TRBJ2-2, with D perhaps matching TRBD1 or TRBD2 (5 bases each). This CDR3 contains 19 residues. Germline V gene data show CDR1 as MGHRA and CDR2 as YSYEKL. Trimming left V 2 bases short and J 2 bases short, with 21 bases between.

This clone was counted a single time. The CDR3 DNA is TGTGCCAGCAGTCGCTACGGGGCAGATAGTGAAAAACTGTTTTTT. Translating gives CASSRYGADSEKLFF. The gene calls are TRBV6-5 and TRBJ1-4, with D possibly matching TRBD1 (5 bases). This CDR3 contains 15 residues. V gave up 5 bases and J gave up 7 bases, with 17 bases separating them. The germline CDR1 and CDR2 sequences are MNHEY and SVGAGI.

The sample holds one count of this clone. The rearrangement links TRBV5-6 to TRBJ2-7; D is perhaps TRBD2 (7 bases). V lost 0 bases and J 3 bases, leaving 13 bases between the germline ends. This CDR3 comprises 15 residues. Per the germline V gene, CDR1 is SGHDT and CDR2 is YYEEEE. CDR3 region: CASSLEGEGIYEQYF. CDR3 in DNA: TGTGCCAGCAGCTTGGAGGGGGAGGGCATCTACGAGCAGTACTTC.

This chain joins TRBV21-1 and TRBJ1-1. TRBV21-1 is an annotated pseudogene. The CDR3 runs to 15 residues. The CDR3 spells CASSQGPREHTEAFF. The DNA of the CDR3 is TGTGCCAGCAGCCAAGGACCCCGGGAACACACTGAAGCTTTCTTT.